This T cell receptor beta chain was recorded in a study of a mutant IDH1 vaccine in newly diagnosed glioma. At the level of the study: Receipt of radiotherapy, temozolomide, or both preceded the study, and most received both.

Regarding time point: week 5, during vaccination. All doses held 300 ug of mutant IDH1 20-mer peptide, with topical imiquimod. In the case of this clone: As yet, its antigen is unknown.

Some clones are missing from TCRdb's copy, which holds only in-frame ones; the method was immunoSEQ multiplex PCR. The sample carries under 30,000 clones, around 79% recorded once. This CDR3 has 12 residues. Germline trimming cut 10 bases from V and 8 bases from J; bases unmatched to any gene: 8. Germline values: CDR1 LNHDA, CDR2 SQIVND (reference sequence). The source is a man aged 35 to 55 with glioma. The chain recombines TRBV19 with TRBJ2-1; TRBD1 agrees at 7 bases. This material consisted of PBMCs, taken from a glioma patient whose treatment included an IDH1 peptide vaccine. The CDR3 DNA is TGTGCCACCTCAACAGGGGCCCATGAGCAGTTCTTC. Its translation is CATSTGAHEQFF.